One sample yielded the 28 T cell receptor beta chains listed below, sequenced in a study of blood T cell repertoires in COVID-19. Here immunoSEQ multiplex PCR was the method, and the copy in TCRdb shows in-frame clones only, minus some. The sample records around 99,000 clones, roughly 90% being singletons. Material for sequencing was peripheral blood. These receptors came from a man aged 35 to 55 with active or convalescent COVID-19.

V gene TRBV18 combines with J gene TRBJ1-5; 10 nucleotides align to TRBD1. With V trimmed by 9 bases and J by 0 bases, 8 bases remained unmatched. Germline CDR1 and CDR2: KGHSH and LQKENI. This CDR3 has 16 residues. DNA for the CDR3: TGTGCCAGTTCGACAGGGGGCGGGGGTAGCAATCAGCCCCAGCATTTT. It encodes CASSTGGGGSNQPQHF.

The V and J genes are TRBV7-2 and TRBJ2-5, with 7 bases aligning to TRBD1. This CDR3 has 16 amino acids. V was pared by 1 base and J by 2 bases, with 7 bases of the junction left unmatched. In germline, CDR1 is SGHTA, CDR2 FQGNSA. The CDR3 sequence: CASSLGWTGSQETQYF. The CDR3 DNA is TGTGCCAGCAGCTTAGGATGGACAGGATCTCAAGAGACCCAGTACTTC.

V is TRBV6-1 and J is TRBJ1-5; D is perhaps TRBD1 (6 bases). There are 15 residues in the CDR3. V lost 1 base and J 0 bases, leaving 7 bases between the germline ends. Germline lookup yields CDR1 MNHNS and CDR2 SASEGT. CDR3 region: CASSEDRDSNQPQHF. In DNA form, the CDR3 reads TGTGCCAGCAGTGAAGACAGGGATAGCAATCAGCCCCAGCATTTT.

The V and J genes are TRBV28 and TRBJ2-3; 14 bases are a match to TRBD2. In germline, CDR1 is MDHEN, CDR2 SYDVKM. The CDR3 covers 16 residues. V trimming: 7 bases; J trimming: 0 bases; junction bases outside the gene matches: 3. CDR3 in amino acids: CASIGTSGRSTDTQYF. CDR3 coding DNA: TGTGCCAGCATTGGGACTAGCGGGAGAAGCACAGATACGCAGTATTTT.

For the CDR3, the DNA is TGTGCCAGCAGCCCGAGGACAGGGGGAAAGCGGGACACTGAAGCTTTCTTT. This codes for CASSPRTGGKRDTEAFF. This chain joins TRBV5-5 and TRBJ1-1, with 10 nucleotides matching TRBD1. Germline lookup yields CDR1 SGHKS and CDR2 YYEKEE (reference sequence). The ends lost 4 bases at V and 3 bases at J; junction bases unmatched: 12. The CDR3 length is 17 residues.

To note about this clone: The junction and the germline gene differ at one end; a read error may be behind it. The chain links TRBV7-7 to TRBJ2-5, with 12 bases that match TRBD2. Germline CDR1 is SSHAT and CDR2 is FNYEAQ (reference sequence). This CDR3 is 17 amino acids long. For the CDR3, the DNA is TGTGCTAGCAGCTTTTCGCTAGCGGGAGGGCCCCTAGGGACCCAGTACTTC. Its protein is CASSFSLAGGPLGTQYF. Drawing the rest from reference TRBV7-7 and TRBJ2-5, the complete variable domain is GAGVSQSPRYKVTKRGQDVTLRCDPISSHATLYWYQQALGQGPEFLTYFNYEAQPDKSGLPSDRFSAERPEGSISTLTIQRTEQRDSAMYRCASSFSLAGGPLGTQYFGPGTRLLVL.

The chain combines TRBV2 with TRBJ2-3, with 13 bases fitting TRBD2. Losses at the gene ends were 7 bases for V and 2 bases for J; bases not matched to a gene: 3. Germline lookup yields CDR1 SNHLY and CDR2 FYNNEI. There are 15 residues in the CDR3. CDR3 in DNA: TGTGCCAGCAAGACTAGCGGGAGGCCCACAGATACGCAGTATTTT. It encodes CASKTSGRPTDTQYF.

This chain connects TRBV5-1 to TRBJ2-5, with a tentative D call TRBD1 (6 bases). The CDR3 contains 15 residues. Germline values: CDR1 SGHRS, CDR2 YFSETQ. V was clipped by 3 bases and J by 5 bases, with 17 bases between them. The CDR3 region has the DNA TGCGCCAGCAGCTCCCTGGTAGGGGGTCGGGAGACCCAGTACTTC. Translated, it gives CASSSLVGGRETQYF.

The chain employs TRBV20-1 and TRBJ2-7; 9 bases map to TRBD2. The ends lost 3 bases at V and 7 bases at J; junction bases unmatched: 22. The CDR3 extends over 18 amino acids. CDR1 is DFQATT, CDR2 SNEGSKA, per germline (reference sequence). Here the CDR3 reads CSASNVEVTAGGLREQYF. DNA of the CDR3: TGCAGTGCTAGTAACGTTGAGGTGACAGCGGGAGGCTTGCGGGAGCAGTACTTC.

The chain recombines TRBV7-9 with TRBJ1-4; TRBD1 is a possible D gene (6 bases). The CDR3 contains 14 residues. Germline V lookup: CDR1 SEHNR, CDR2 FQNEAQ (reference sequence). The V end was cut by 5 bases, the J end by 8 bases, with 15 bases between. In DNA form, the CDR3 reads TGTGCCAGCAGCATGACAGGATCCGGGGAAAAACTGTTTTTT. Its translation: CASSMTGSGEKLFF.

V and J are TRBV7-2 and TRBJ1-4; possible D gene TRBD1, 5 bases. The V gene's germline CDR1 is SGHTA and CDR2 FQGNSA. Trimming left V 3 bases short and J 8 bases short, with 10 bases between. The length of the CDR3 is 13 residues. The CDR3 nucleotides are TGTGCCAGCAGCTTTCGGGGGGACGAAAAACTGTTTTTT. It yields the protein CASSFRGDEKLFF.

V usage is TRBV6-5 and J usage is TRBJ1-3; 9 bases align to TRBD1. This CDR3 is built from 15 residues. Germline CDR1 is MNHEY and CDR2 is SVGAGI. The trim removed 6 bases at V and 0 bases at J, leaving 3 bases unmatched. CDR3 sequence reads: CASSLDRGSGNTIYF. CDR3 in DNA: TGTGCCAGCAGCCTGGACAGGGGCTCTGGAAACACCATATATTTT.

This chain connects TRBV7-2 to TRBJ2-2; 8 nucleotides agree with TRBD2. V lost 4 bases to trimming and J lost 6 bases; unmatched junction nucleotides: 4. Germline assignment: CDR1 SGHTA and CDR2 FQGNSA. The CDR3 sequence is 14 residues long. DNA for the CDR3: TGTGCCAGCAGCTCCGGACTAGCACCCGGGGAGCTGTTTTTT. Amino acids: CASSSGLAPGELFF.

The chain has TRBV19 and TRBJ1-2; unclear D gene. CDR3 length: 14 residues. CDR1 and CDR2 from the germline V gene are LNHDA and SQIVND (reference sequence). With 5 bases removed from V and 0 bases from J, the gap between germline ends came to 10 bases. CDR3: CASSRNRANYGYTF. In nucleotides, the CDR3 is TGTGCCAGTAGTCGAAACCGAGCTAACTATGGCTACACCTTC.

The chain employs TRBV29-1 and TRBJ1-3; D is ambiguous. Deletions cut 6 bases from V and 0 bases from J, with 3 bases between. CDR1 SQVTM and CDR2 ANQGSEA come from the germline V gene. This CDR3 is built from 11 residues. The CDR3 nucleotides read TGCAGCGTCCACTCTGGAAACACCATATATTTT. As protein: CSVHSGNTIYF.

The gene calls are TRBV25-1 and TRBJ2-1; 7 positions match TRBD1. The V segment lost 3 bases and the J segment 0 bases; nucleotides outside the gene matches: 8. The CDR3 loop spans 17 amino acids. Germline V gives CDR1 MGHDK, CDR2 SYGVNS. CDR3 in DNA: TGTGCCAGCAGTGATCCGGGACAGCCGAGCTCCTACAATGAGCAGTTCTTC. It is translated as CASSDPGQPSSYNEQFF.

The J gene is TRBJ1-2, the V gene TRBV28, with D unclear. Germline V gene data show CDR1 as MDHEN and CDR2 as SYDVKM. The CDR3 length is 15 residues. The ends were cut back, 4 bases at V and 12 bases at J, with 24 bases in the middle. The CDR3, as DNA: TGTGCCAGCAGTTCCGGACCCGTCGAATCGGGAGAGCACACCTTC. Its protein product is CASSSGPVESGEHTF.

This clone has only a few counts. The V call is TRBV15, the J call TRBJ1-5, with 7 positions matching TRBD1. CDR1 is LNHNV and CDR2 is YYDKDF in the germline V gene (reference sequence). The J segment lost 6 bases and the V segment lost 4 bases, leaving 12 bases of the junction unmatched. The CDR3 has 16 amino acids. CDR3 loop: CATSTTAGQGGQPQHF. The CDR3, as DNA: TGTGCCACCAGCACCACCGCCGGGCAGGGGGGTCAGCCCCAGCATTTT.

The chain combines TRBV6-5 with TRBJ1-2, with a possible D match to TRBD1 (5 bases). CDR3 length: 14 amino acids. Germline-derived CDR1 and CDR2 are MNHEY and SVGAGI. The germline V and J ends were trimmed by 2 bases and 2 bases, with 9 bases remaining between them. The CDR3 DNA reads TGTGCCAGCAGTTACCGGGCAGGGAACTATGGCTACACCTTC. It codes for CASSYRAGNYGYTF.

This clone appeared a single time. In nucleotides, the CDR3 is TGTGCCAGTAGTACCGACAGGTCCAATCAGCCCCAGCATTTT. Its protein is CASSTDRSNQPQHF. The chain couples TRBV19 to TRBJ1-5, with D possibly TRBD1 on 6 matching bases. Trimming took off 4 bases at V and 3 bases at J, with 10 bases between the two ends. Germline-derived CDR1 and CDR2 are LNHDA and SQIVND (reference sequence). The CDR3 contains 14 residues. The full variable domain, its missing parts supplied by reference TRBV19 and TRBJ1-5, is DGGITQSPKYLFRKEGQNVTLSCEQNLNHDAMYWYRQDPGQGLRLIYYSQIVNDFQKGDIAEGYSVSREKKESFPLTVTSAQKNPTAFYLCASSTDRSNQPQHFGDGTRLSIL.

This clone was recorded a few times. The chain combines TRBV2 with TRBJ2-7; D not resolved. CDR3 size: 11 residues. Between the trimmed V and J ends, which lost 10 bases and 4 bases, there was a span of 11 bases. Germline CDR1 reads SNHLY; CDR2 reads FYNNEI. The CDR3 here is CATERTYEQYF. As DNA, the CDR3 is TGTGCCACCGAGAGAACTTACGAGCAGTACTTC.

CDR3 sequence reads: CASSVVDRAEKLFF. The CDR3 DNA follows: TGCGCCAGCAGTGTAGTCGACAGGGCTGAAAAACTGTTTTTT. V is TRBV10-1 and J is TRBJ1-4; 7 nucleotides agree with TRBD1. V shed 4 bases, J shed 7 bases, and the junction held 6 bases outside the gene matches. The germline CDR1 and CDR2 sequences are WNHNN and SYGVQD (reference sequence). The CDR3 is made up of 14 amino acids.

This clone has a handful of counts. The gene calls are TRBV5-1 and TRBJ1-1; no firm D call. The CDR3 length is 13 residues. V lost 4 bases and J 6 bases, leaving 13 bases between the germline ends. In germline, CDR1 is SGHRS, CDR2 YFSETQ. The CDR3 nucleotides read TGCGCCAGCAGCCGAACGGGGTCGGCTGAAGCTTTCTTT. Its protein product is CASSRTGSAEAFF. Full variable domain (remainder filled in from reference TRBV5-1 and TRBJ1-1): KAGVTQTPRYLIKTRGQQVTLSCSPISGHRSVSWYQQTPGQGLQFLFEYFSETQRNKGNFPGRFSGRQFSNSRSEMNVSTLELGDSALYLCASSRTGSAEAFFGQGTRLTVV.

V is TRBV28 and J is TRBJ1-2; no clear D gene. This CDR3 is 14 amino acids long. CDR1 and CDR2 from the germline V gene are MDHEN and SYDVKM. Trimming left V 3 bases short and J 4 bases short, with 12 bases between. CDR3 in DNA: TGTGCCAGCAGTTTTAGGTCGGAGTTCTATGGCTACACCTTC. This translates into CASSFRSEFYGYTF.

The chain carries TRBV7-2 and TRBJ1-2; possible D gene TRBD1, 5 bases. Trimming left V 5 bases short and J 3 bases short, with 19 bases between. Germline CDR1 and CDR2: SGHTA and FQGNSA. The CDR3 spans 16 residues. CDR3: CASSLTRAQVDYGYTF. The CDR3, as DNA: TGTGCCAGCAGCCTCACCAGGGCACAGGTCGACTATGGCTACACCTTC.

The chain is built from TRBV10-3 and TRBJ2-1, with D possibly matching TRBD1 (8 bases). CDR1 is ENHRY and CDR2 is SYGVKD in the germline V gene. CDR3 length: 14 amino acids. V lost 9 bases and J 4 bases, leaving 16 bases between the germline ends. The DNA of the CDR3 is TGTGCCATACAGGGGGGGCCCCAGTACAATGAGCAGTTCTTC. It is translated as CAIQGGPQYNEQFF.

This clone was observed a handful of times. V and J are TRBV19 and TRBJ2-2; possible D gene TRBD1, 6 bases. V dropped 7 bases and J dropped 2 bases, with 11 bases sitting between them. Germline V CDR1 and CDR2: LNHDA, SQIVND (reference sequence). The CDR3 is made up of 14 amino acids. The CDR3 DNA sequence: TGTGCCAGTATTGGGGGCCTAAACACCGGGGAGCTGTTTTTT. Translated: CASIGGLNTGELFF.

This chain uses TRBV2 with TRBJ2-7; no firm D call. The CDR3 is 11 residues long. The V and J ends lost 4 bases and 3 bases respectively, with 4 bases between them. Germline V lookup: CDR1 SNHLY, CDR2 FYNNEI. In nucleotides, the CDR3 is TGTGCCAGCAGTGTCTTCTACGAGCAGTACTTC. Translated, it gives CASSVFYEQYF. The full variable domain, completed using reference TRBV2 and TRBJ2-7, is EPEVTQTPSHQVTQMGQEVILRCVPISNHLYFYWYRQILGQKVEFLVSFYNNEISEKSEIFDDQFSVERPDGSNFTLKIRSTKLEDSAMYFCASSVFYEQYFGPGTRLTVT.